This TCR beta chain stems from a study of blood T cell repertoires in COVID-19. Source study methods: Estimation of nucleated cell counts relied on the amplification of reference gene primers. The protocol was immunoSEQ multiplex PCR, while the TCRdb copy is restricted to in-frame clones and leaves out a portion. V and J calls and clone size are given by that table; D and trimming were obtained from the DNA. The table includes over 100,000 clones, 80% to 90% detected once. Germline CDR1 MDHEN, CDR2 SYDVKM. The J segment lost 5 bases and the V segment lost 3 bases, leaving 3 bases of the junction unmatched. This CDR3 has 15 residues.

This TCR was recovered from a middle-aged man with acute or convalescent COVID-19. Sequenced material: peripheral blood. The rearrangement uses TRBV28 and TRBJ2-7; TRBD2 agrees at 14 bases. The CDR3 region is CASSLTSGRVHEQYF. CDR3 coding DNA: TGTGCCAGCAGTTTGACTAGCGGGAGGGTCCACGAGCAGTACTTC.